The text below deals with one T cell receptor beta chain. V was shortened by 4 bases and J by 8 bases, with 16 bases between the two germline ends. This CDR3 region has 14 residues. CDR1 is SGHRS and CDR2 is YFSETQ in the germline V gene. A deep-level run was used for the assay. Generated by immunoSEQ multiplex PCR, the TCRdb table keeps only in-frame clones and is missing some. The table records hundreds of thousands of clones, approximately 74% of them present only once. These data are taken from a study of shared clonotypes between healthy human individuals. Sequencing used memory CD4+ T cells sorted from blood. Subset described: CD45RA-negative fraction. The chain combines TRBV5-1 with TRBJ1-3; D is perhaps TRBD1 (5 bases). The TCR was taken from a woman in her thirties in good health. CDR3 residues: CASSDPQGWDTIYF. The DNA of the CDR3 is TGCGCCAGCAGCGATCCCCAGGGCTGGGACACCATATATTTT.